The clone carrying this TCR beta chain was counted only a few times. The sample originates from a study of blood T cell repertoires in COVID-19. Across the study: Acute and convalescent COVID-19 samples came from the United States, Italy and Spain. In each case, the material was cDNA or gDNA derived from T cells, B-cell-depleted T cells, or PBMCs.

As processed by the authors: Amplification with reference gene primers provided the estimates of nucleated cell counts. The protocol was immunoSEQ multiplex PCR, while the TCRdb copy is restricted to in-frame clones and leaves out a portion. Clone size and V and J calls were adopted from that table, with D and trimming inferred from the DNA. The table records around 170,000 clones, roughly nine tenths of them present only once. Deletions cut 2 bases from V and 6 bases from J, with 17 bases between. The CDR3 runs to 16 residues. Per the germline V gene, CDR1 is SGHDN and CDR2 is FVKESK. The source is a woman in her 70s with acute or convalescent COVID-19. Material: peripheral blood. The V gene is TRBV14, the J gene TRBJ1-3, with a tentative D call TRBD1 (5 bases). The CDR3, as DNA: TGTGCCAGCAGCCAACTCTCGACAGCCCTTGCAAACACCATATATTTT. This gives the protein CASSQLSTALANTIYF.